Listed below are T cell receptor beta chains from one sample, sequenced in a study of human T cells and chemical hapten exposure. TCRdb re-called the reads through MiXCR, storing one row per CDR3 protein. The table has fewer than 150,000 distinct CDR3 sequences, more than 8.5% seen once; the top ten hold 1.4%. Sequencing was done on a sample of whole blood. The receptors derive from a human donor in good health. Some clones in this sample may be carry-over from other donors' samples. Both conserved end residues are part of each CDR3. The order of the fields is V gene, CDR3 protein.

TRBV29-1 CSVEEGLAGDTGELFF
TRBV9 CASSVVETSGGTDTQYF
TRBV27 CASSPGSGTGELFF
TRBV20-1 CSARDGKGRVLFF
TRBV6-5 CASRVFTREDTQYF
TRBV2 CASTSGGSYEQYF
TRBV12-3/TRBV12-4 CASSQNRPSTDTQYF
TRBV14 CASSHNRVTEAFF
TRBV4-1 CASSQDDRGSYEQYF
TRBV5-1 CASSTGASYEQYF
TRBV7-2 CASSRRDRGTTDTQYF
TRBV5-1 CASSLSRGTVTNYGYTF
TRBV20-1 CSAPGQGAGNTIYF
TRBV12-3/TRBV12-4 CASSFGTGVTGELFF
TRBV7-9 CASSRDRAGTEAFF
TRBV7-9 CASSPGQGIGEQFF
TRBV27 CASSSSGRYNEQFF
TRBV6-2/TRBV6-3 CASSYDLRLRGADTQYF
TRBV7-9 CASSPPSGTNTGELFF
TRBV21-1 CASIRGASSYNEQFF
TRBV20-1 CSARDPSVSPYEQYF
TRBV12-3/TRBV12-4 CASSLGETGELFF
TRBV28 CASQGGDYGYTF
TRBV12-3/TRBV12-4 CASSPTNEQGASPLHF
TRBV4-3 CASSQAGNQPQHF
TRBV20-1 CSATPSSFDEQFF
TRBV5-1 CASSINLNTEAFF
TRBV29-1 CSVPTGSSGANVLTF
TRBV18 CASSPTMNTEAFF
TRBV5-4 CASSPAARAGYYEQYF
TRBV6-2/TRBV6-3 CASSPRGQTIDGYTF